The rows below give T cell receptor beta chains drawn from one sample of a study of regulatory T cells in long-lasting Graves disease. Each CDR3 protein is one row after TCRdb ran MiXCR on the multiplex PCR reads. In the table there are 400,000 to 500,000 distinct CDR3 sequences, roughly 15% of which are singletons. These data were also reused for a study on T cells in Graves' hyperthyroidism and ophthalmopathy.

The specimen was peripheral blood mononuclear cells (PBMCs), collected at new diagnosis, from a patient treated with antithyroid drugs. The source of these receptors is a woman aged 18-29 years with Graves disease. The CDR3 runs from the conserved cysteine through the conserved F or W. Fields, in order: clone size, CDR3 length, D gene, J gene, V gene, CDR3 DNA, CDR3 protein. A D gene is named only where the DNA matches it firmly. Clone size, where shown, is once, few, many, or a class for clones that have expanded.

-	13	TRBD1	TRBJ2-7	TRBV18	TGTGCCAGCTCCGGACAGGGGGATTACGAGCAGTACTTC	CASSGQGDYEQYF
many	17	TRBD1	TRBJ1-5	TRBV6-2/TRBV6-3	TGTGCCAGCAGTTACGCGGGACAGGGGGCTAGCAATCAGCCCCAGCATTTT	CASSYAGQGASNQPQHF
-	17	-	TRBJ1-1	TRBV5-4	TGTGCCAGCAGCCCCGTCCCCGTCAGGGGTATGAACACTGAAGCTTTCTTT	CASSPVPVRGMNTEAFF
-	16	-	TRBJ1-6	TRBV28	TGTGCCAGCAGTCCGGTGCAGGGTGGACGTAATTCACCCCTCCACTTT	CASSPVQGGRNSPLHF
-	15	-	TRBJ1-1	TRBV6-1	TGTGCCAGCAGTGAACTTGACACCCTGAACACTGAAGCTTTCTTT	CASSELDTLNTEAFF
many	15	TRBD2	TRBJ2-7	TRBV28	TGTGCCAGCGGGGGGACTAGCGGGACCTCCTACGAGCAGTACTTC	CASGGTSGTSYEQYF
many	13	-	TRBJ2-7	TRBV15	TGTGCCACCAGCAGAGAGGGCGTCGGCGAGCAGTACTTC	CATSREGVGEQYF
-	15	TRBD2	TRBJ2-1	TRBV19	TGTGCCAGTAGATCAGCGGGAGGGTTATACAATGAGCAGTTCTTC	CASRSAGGLYNEQFF
many	12	-	TRBJ2-3	TRBV27	TGTGCCAGCACCCGCGACACAGATACGCAGTATTTT	CASTRDTDTQYF
many	14	-	TRBJ1-1	TRBV7-6	TGTGCCAGCAGTCGACAGAGGTTGAACACTGAAGCTTTCTTT	CASSRQRLNTEAFF
many	14	-	TRBJ2-7	TRBV18	TGTGCCAGCTCACCACCGGGCTGGGACTACGAGCAGTACTTC	CASSPPGWDYEQYF
-	17	TRBD2	TRBJ2-7	TRBV11-3	TGTGCCAGCAGCGCCGACACTAGCGGGAGGGCCCGGTACGAGCAGTACTTC	CASSADTSGRARYEQYF
many	14	-	TRBJ1-5	TRBV5-1	TGCGCCAGCAGCAGGGACTCAGGCAATCAGCCCCAGCATTTT	CASSRDSGNQPQHF
-	14	TRBD1	TRBJ1-4	TRBV20-1	TGCAGTGTTAAGAACAGGGGCAAGGGAGAAAAACTGTTTTTT	CSVKNRGKGEKLFF
-	18	TRBD2	TRBJ2-1	TRBV6-1	TGTGCCATCAAAGAGACTAGCGGGAGGAGGAGCTCCTACAATGAGCAGTTCTTC	CAIKETSGRRSSYNEQFF
few	13	-	TRBJ2-1	TRBV14	TGTGCCAGCAGCCAAGTACGCCTAACTGAGCAGTTCTTC	CASSQVRLTEQFF
-	14	TRBD1	TRBJ1-5	TRBV19	TGTGCCAGTAGCTCGGGACAGCCAACTCAGCCCCAGCATTTT	CASSSGQPTQPQHF
many	15	-	TRBJ2-3	TRBV11-3	TGTGCCAGCAGCTTAGGTGGTCAGCTCCCAGATACGCAGTATTTT	CASSLGGQLPDTQYF
few	16	-	TRBJ1-6	TRBV3-1	TGTGCCAGCAGCTCACAAAGTACCTTGTATAATTCACCCCTCCACTTT	CASSSQSTLYNSPLHF
many	15	TRBD1	TRBJ2-1	TRBV20-1	TGCAGTGCGAGACAGGGATCGGGATTCTACAATGAGCAGTTCTTC	CSARQGSGFYNEQFF
many	13	-	TRBJ2-4	TRBV20-1	TGCAGTGCCCGGGGACCCCCCGGGGACATTCAGTACTTC	CSARGPPGDIQYF
many	14	-	TRBJ2-7	TRBV6-1	TGTGCCAGCAGCCCCAGGACCTTCTCCTACGAGCAGTACTTC	CASSPRTFSYEQYF
medium-sized	14	TRBD2	TRBJ2-5	TRBV20-1	TGCAGTGCTGGACTAGCGGGAGGGCAAGAGACCCAGTACTTC	CSAGLAGGQETQYF
many	15	-	TRBJ1-1	TRBV5-1	TGCGCCAGCAGCTACTCCGGGACAACGAACACTGAAGCTTTCTTT	CASSYSGTTNTEAFF
few	16	-	TRBJ1-4	TRBV19	TGTGCCAGTAGTTGGCCCGGGGGCCCGGCTAATGAAAAACTGTTTTTT	CASSWPGGPANEKLFF
few	13	-	TRBJ2-5	TRBV10-3	TGTGCCATCAGGGCCCCGAAGGAAGAGACCCAGTACTTC	CAIRAPKEETQYF
-	15	-	TRBJ2-1	TRBV9	TGTGCCAGCAGCGTAGATGATAGGGGCTACAATGAGCAGTTCTTC	CASSVDDRGYNEQFF
-	12	-	TRBJ2-2	TRBV7-2	TGTGCCAGCAGCCTCGATTGGGGGGAGCTGTTTTTT	CASSLDWGELFF
-	14	TRBD1	TRBJ2-5	TRBV6-2/TRBV6-3	TGTGCCAGCAGTTACGGGACAGAGGTAGAGACCCAGTACTTC	CASSYGTEVETQYF
few	15	-	TRBJ2-1	TRBV7-2	TGTGCCAGCAGCTTATCGAGCGGGTACTACAATGAGCAGTTCTTC	CASSLSSGYYNEQFF
-	15	-	TRBJ2-7	TRBV2	TGTGCCAGCAGGTTCGGGGTGAGCTCCTACAACGAGCAGTACTTC	CASRFGVSSYNEQYF
many	17	TRBD2	TRBJ2-3	TRBV27	TGTGCCAGCAGTTTGGTTGCGGGAGGGCTCGGCACAGATACGCAGTATTTT	CASSLVAGGLGTDTQYF